This TCR beta chain was obtained from a study of CD8+ T cells in alopecia areata. Investigators isolated RNA and reverse transcribed it into cDNA to act as the sequencing template. TCRdb keeps only in-frame clones here, not all; method: immunoSEQ multiplex PCR. This table has about 110,000 clones, 45% to 60% appearing once. V was shortened by 1 base and J by 10 bases, with 8 bases between the two germline ends. The CDR3 covers 11 residues. CDR1 is SQVTM, CDR2 ANQGSEA, per germline. The chain couples TRBV29-1 to TRBJ2-1; D is unresolved. The TCR originated in a human donor with alopecia areata. Sequencing was carried out using NKG2D-low CD8+ T cells sorted from blood. CDR3 amino acids: CSVEVTREQFF. CDR3 DNA: TGCAGCGTTGAAGTGACAAGGGAGCAGTTCTTC.